A selection of T cell receptor beta chains follows, all from one sample in a study of neurological immune-mediated disorders. Via MiXCR, TCRdb re-called the 5' RACE reads, giving one row per CDR3 protein. The sample comprises 30,000 to 45,000 distinct CDR3 sequences, about 9.9% of which are singletons, and less than 5% rests with the top ten. Sequencing was done on a sample of CD4+ T cells from blood. The receptors shown here come from a woman aged 25 to 39 with HTLV-1-associated myelopathy (HAM/TSP). CDR3s include the opening cysteine and the closing phenylalanine or tryptophan. D genes are given only for firm matches. Where a row states a size, it is once, few, many or the class of an expanded clone; other rows omit it.

TRBD1	TRBV6-5	NA	TRBJ2-3	TGTGCCAGCAAAGGACAGGGGCGGGCAGATACGCACTACTTT	CASKGQGRADTHYF
NA	TRBV12-3/TRBV12-4	many	TRBJ2-1	TGTGCCAGCAGTTTATACAATGAGCAGTTCTTC	CASSLYNEQFF
NA	TRBV20-1	many	TRBJ1-1	TGCAGTGCTAGAGATAGCACAGGGAACACTGAAGCTTTCTTT	CSARDSTGNTEAFF
NA	TRBV20-1	many	TRBJ1-5	TGCAGTGCTGGGGGGGGGGGGAAGGTTCAGCCCCAGCATTTT	CSAGGGGKVQPQHF
NA	TRBV20-1	many	TRBJ2-7	TGCAGTGCTAGAGGCGAATCGGGGGGCAGGTACGAGCAGTACTTC	CSARGESGGRYEQYF
NA	TRBV5-1	many	TRBJ2-6	TGCGCCAGCAGCTTGGGTCTCGGGGGCTCTGGGGCCAACGTCCTGACTTTC	CASSLGLGGSGANVLTF
NA	TRBV5-1	many	TRBJ2-2	TGCGCCAGCAGCTTTCGTTCGACCGGGGAGCTGTTTTTT	CASSFRSTGELFF
NA	TRBV7-9	many	TRBJ1-1	TGTGCCAGCAGCTATCAAGGGGGAGGCACTGAAGCTTTCTTT	CASSYQGGGTEAFF
NA	TRBV12-3/TRBV12-4	many	TRBJ1-1	TGTGCCAGCAACCACGGGGGCAACACTGAAGCTTTCTTT	CASNHGGNTEAFF
NA	TRBV3-1	many	TRBJ1-5	TGTGCCAGCAGCCAAGGGGATAGCAATCAGCCCCAGCATTTT	CASSQGDSNQPQHF
TRBD1	TRBV6-6	many	TRBJ1-4	TGTGCCAGCACCCTGCCCCCACACAGGGGGCGGGAAAAACTGTTTTTT	CASTLPPHRGREKLFF
NA	TRBV10-3	many	TRBJ1-3	TGTGCCATCAGTGAGTCGAAGGCGGCGTCTGGAAACACCATATATTTT	CAISESKAASGNTIYF
NA	TRBV20-1	NA	TRBJ2-1	TGCAGTGCTGAAACGACAGGCCTCTCCTACAATGAGAAGTTATTC	CSAETTGLSYNEKLF
NA	TRBV7-9	NA	TRBJ1-6	TGTGCCAGCAGCTTAGCACTCGCAGGGATCTATAATTCACCCCTCCACTTT	CASSLALAGIYNSPLHF
TRBD1	TRBV24-1	many	TRBJ1-1	TGTGCCACCAAGTACGGGACAGGGTTATCATCGAACACTGAAGCTTTCTTT	CATKYGTGLSSNTEAFF
TRBD1	TRBV19	many	TRBJ2-1	TGTGCCAGTAGTGTGACAGGGGGAGTCAATGAGCAGTTCTTC	CASSVTGGVNEQFF
NA	TRBV5-1	many	TRBJ1-1	TGCGCCAGCAGCTTGGGTCAGGGCTTTGGAGCTTTCTTT	CASSLGQGFGAFF
NA	TRBV7-2	many	TRBJ2-7	TGTGCCTCACTTCCGGCCCTAGGGACCTACGAGCAGTACTTC	CASLPALGTYEQYF
NA	TRBV9	many	TRBJ1-6	TGTGCCAGCAGCAACCCTACAGGGTTACATAATTCACCCCTCCACTTT	CASSNPTGLHNSPLHF
NA	TRBV7-8	many	TRBJ2-1	TGTGCCAGCAGCCGGGACAATAACCCTGAGCAGTTCTTC	CASSRDNNPEQFF
NA	TRBV29-1	NA	TRBJ1-1	TGCATCGTTGCAAGCAGGTGGGGACTGAACACTGAAGCTTTCTTT	CIVASRWGLNTEAFF
NA	TRBV18	many	TRBJ1-1	TGTGCCAGCTCACCACTATCCGTAGACACTGAAGCTTTCTTT	CASSPLSVDTEAFF
NA	TRBV7-8	many	TRBJ1-3	TGTGCCAGCAGCCCGGGCCCAGGAAGAACTGGAAACACCATATATTTT	CASSPGPGRTGNTIYF
NA	TRBV6-5	many	TRBJ1-1	TGTGCCAGCAGTCCGCTATTGGGGCGGCTTACTGAAGCTTTCTTT	CASSPLLGRLTEAFF
TRBD1	TRBV19	many	TRBJ1-5	TGTGCCAGTAGTACGGGACAGGGGTATCAGCCCCAGCATTTT	CASSTGQGYQPQHF
NA	TRBV20-1	many	TRBJ1-5	TGCAGTGCTAGGGACTTATACAATCAGCCCCAGCATTTT	CSARDLYNQPQHF
NA	TRBV11-2	many	TRBJ2-1	TGTGCCAGCAGCGCAACAGGGTATTACAATGAGCAGTTCTTC	CASSATGYYNEQFF
TRBD1	TRBV20-1	NA	TRBJ1-2	TGCAGTGTTATTGCGACAGGGTGCTCCTCTGTCTACACCTTC	CSVIATGCSSVYTF